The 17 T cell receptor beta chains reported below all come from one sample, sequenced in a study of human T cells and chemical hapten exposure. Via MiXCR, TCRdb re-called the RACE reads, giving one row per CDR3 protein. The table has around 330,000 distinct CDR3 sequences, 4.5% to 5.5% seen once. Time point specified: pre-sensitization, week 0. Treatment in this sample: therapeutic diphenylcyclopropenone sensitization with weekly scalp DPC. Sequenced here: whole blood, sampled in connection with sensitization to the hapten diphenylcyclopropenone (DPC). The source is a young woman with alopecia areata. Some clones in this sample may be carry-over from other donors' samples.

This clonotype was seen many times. CDR3 residues: CASSLNSGTEAFF. CDR3 in DNA: TGTGCCAGCAGTTTAAATTCGGGCACTGAAGCTTTCTTT. V and J are TRBV12-3 or TRBV12-4 and TRBJ1-1; D not resolved. V gave up 2 bases and J gave up 4 bases, with 8 bases separating them. The CDR3 extends over 13 amino acids.

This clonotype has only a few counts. This chain's CDR3 is CASSPHLDQPQHF. In DNA form, the CDR3 reads TGTGCCAGCAGCCCCCACCTCGATCAGCCCCAGCATTTT. The rearrangement links TRBV7-8 to TRBJ1-5; no clear D gene. V was cut by 5 bases and J by 5 bases, with 10 bases left in between. The CDR3 has 13 residues. Germline-derived CDR1 and CDR2 are SGHVS and FQNEAQ.

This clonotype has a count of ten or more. CDR3 nucleotides: TGTGCCAGCAGCTCGTTAACGACAGGGGGCTCCTACGAGCAGTACTTC. Residues: CASSSLTTGGSYEQYF. The chain links TRBV5-4 to TRBJ2-7, with TRBD1 identical over 9 bases. J lost 0 bases, V lost 3 bases, and 7 bases had no gene match. The V gene's germline CDR1 is SGHNT and CDR2 YYREEE (reference sequence). This CDR3 contains 16 residues.

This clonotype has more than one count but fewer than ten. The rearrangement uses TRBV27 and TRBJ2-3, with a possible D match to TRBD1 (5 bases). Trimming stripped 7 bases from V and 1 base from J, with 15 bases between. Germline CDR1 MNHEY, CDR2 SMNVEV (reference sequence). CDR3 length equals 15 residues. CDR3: CASKGPDEGTDTQYF. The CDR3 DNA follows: TGTGCCAGCAAGGGGCCAGACGAGGGCACAGATACGCAGTATTTT.

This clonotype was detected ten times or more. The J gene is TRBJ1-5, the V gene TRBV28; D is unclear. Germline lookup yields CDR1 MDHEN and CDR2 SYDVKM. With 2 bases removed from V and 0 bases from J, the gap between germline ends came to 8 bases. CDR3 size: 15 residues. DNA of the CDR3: TGTGCCAGCAGTTTAAGGGCGGATAGCAATCAGCCCCAGCATTTT. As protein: CASSLRADSNQPQHF. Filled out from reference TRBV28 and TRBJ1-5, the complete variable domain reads DVKVTQSSRYLVKRTGEKVFLECVQDMDHENMFWYRQDPGLGLRLIYFSYDVKMKEKGDIPEGYSVSREKKERFSLILESASTNQTSMYLCASSLRADSNQPQHFGDGTRLSIL.

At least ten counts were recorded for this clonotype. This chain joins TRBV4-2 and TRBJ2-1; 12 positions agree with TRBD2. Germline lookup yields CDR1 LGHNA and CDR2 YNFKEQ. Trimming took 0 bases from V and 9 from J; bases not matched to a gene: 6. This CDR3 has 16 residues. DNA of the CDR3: TGTGCCAGCAGCCAAGACCCTAGCGGGGGGGTTAGTGAGCAGTTCTTC. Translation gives CASSQDPSGGVSEQFF.

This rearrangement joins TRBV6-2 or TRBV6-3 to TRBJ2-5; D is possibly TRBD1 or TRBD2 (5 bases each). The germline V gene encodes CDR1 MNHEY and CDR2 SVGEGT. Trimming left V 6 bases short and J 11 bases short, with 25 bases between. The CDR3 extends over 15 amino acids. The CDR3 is CASRPEGRVGRGQYF. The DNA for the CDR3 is TGTGCCAGCAGACCAGAGGGACGGGTAGGCCGTGGGCAGTACTTC.

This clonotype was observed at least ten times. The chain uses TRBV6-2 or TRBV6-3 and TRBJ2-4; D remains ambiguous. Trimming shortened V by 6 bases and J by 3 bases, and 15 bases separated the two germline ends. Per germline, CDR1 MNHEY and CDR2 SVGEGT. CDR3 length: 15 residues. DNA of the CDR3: TGTGCCAGCAGCCCCCTCCGGGTCAACAAAAACATTCAGTACTTC. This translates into CASSPLRVNKNIQYF.

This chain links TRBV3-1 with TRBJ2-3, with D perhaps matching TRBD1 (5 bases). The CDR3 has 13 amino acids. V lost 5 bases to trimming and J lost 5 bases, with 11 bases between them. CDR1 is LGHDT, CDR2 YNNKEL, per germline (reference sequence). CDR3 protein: CASSEWGKDTQYF. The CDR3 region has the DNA TGTGCCAGCAGCGAATGGGGCAAAGATACGCAGTATTTT.

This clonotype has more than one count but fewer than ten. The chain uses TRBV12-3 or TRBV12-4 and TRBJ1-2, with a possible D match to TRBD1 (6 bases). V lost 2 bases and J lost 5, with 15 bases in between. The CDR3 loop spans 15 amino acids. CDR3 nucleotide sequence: TGTGCCAGCAGTTTATTGGAGGGGGGACGGTATGGCTACACCTTC. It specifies CASSLLEGGRYGYTF.

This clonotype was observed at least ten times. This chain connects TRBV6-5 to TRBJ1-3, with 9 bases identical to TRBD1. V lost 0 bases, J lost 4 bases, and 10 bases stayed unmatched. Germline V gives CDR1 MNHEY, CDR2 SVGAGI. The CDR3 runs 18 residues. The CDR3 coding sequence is TGTGCCAGCAGTTACTCGATAATCGGGACAGGGCCCGGAAACACCATATATTTT. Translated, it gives CASSYSIIGTGPGNTIYF.

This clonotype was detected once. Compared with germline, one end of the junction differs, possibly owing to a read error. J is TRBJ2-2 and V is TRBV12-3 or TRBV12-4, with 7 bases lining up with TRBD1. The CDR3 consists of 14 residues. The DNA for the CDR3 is TGTGCCAGCCAGGGGGTCGCGAACACCGAGGAGCTGTTTTTT. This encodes CASQGVANTEELFF.

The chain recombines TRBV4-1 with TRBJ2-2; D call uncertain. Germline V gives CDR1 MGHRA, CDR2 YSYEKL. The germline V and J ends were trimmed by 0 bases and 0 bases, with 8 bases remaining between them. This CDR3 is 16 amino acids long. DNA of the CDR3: TGCGCCAGCAGCCAAGACCAGGTCGCGAACACCGGGGAGCTGTTTTTT. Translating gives CASSQDQVANTGELFF.

The CDR3 nucleotides are TGTGCCGGCCAGGGACAGGGGAGGGACACTGAAGCTTTCTTT. It encodes CAGQGQGRDTEAFF. The chain is built from TRBV12-3 or TRBV12-4 and TRBJ1-1; the match to TRBD1 covers 10 bases. CDR3 length: 14 amino acids. V was clipped by 11 bases and J by 3 bases; unmatched bases: 9.

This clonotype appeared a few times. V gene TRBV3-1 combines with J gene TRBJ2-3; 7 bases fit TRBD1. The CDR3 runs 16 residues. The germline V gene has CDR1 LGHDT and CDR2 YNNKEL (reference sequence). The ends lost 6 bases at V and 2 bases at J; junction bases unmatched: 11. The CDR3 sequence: CASSFHRDSFTDTQYF. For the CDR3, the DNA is TGTGCCAGCAGTTTCCACCGGGACAGCTTCACAGATACGCAGTATTTT.

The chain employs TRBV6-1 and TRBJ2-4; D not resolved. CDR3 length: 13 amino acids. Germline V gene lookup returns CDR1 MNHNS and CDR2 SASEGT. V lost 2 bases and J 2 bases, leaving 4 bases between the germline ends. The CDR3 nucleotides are TGTGCCAGCAGTGAACACTCCAAAAACATTCAGTACTTC. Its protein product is CASSEHSKNIQYF.

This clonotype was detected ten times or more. The DNA for the CDR3 is TGTGCCTCCTCCGAAGTAGCGGGGGTTTCTGAGACCCAGTACTTC. Amino acids: CASSEVAGVSETQYF. This chain joins TRBV6-1 and TRBJ2-5; 9 nucleotides agree with TRBD2. The CDR3 length is 15 residues. Germline V gene sequence: CDR1 MNHNS, CDR2 SASEGT. J was trimmed by 5 bases and V by 11 bases; bases with no gene match: 15.